The present T cell receptor (beta chain) was sequenced within a study of cytomegalovirus exposure and HLA in healthy donors (dated by TCRdb to about 2017). Describing the broader study: According to an earlier analysis of several hundred of the donors, about 179 million T cells yielded 117 million unique TCR beta sequences and about 300 Gb of sequence data. An early release covering some 640 HLA-typed donors comprised approximately 300 gigabases of sequencing data and 85 million to 100 million unique TCR sequences. The genetic ancestry cluster associated with self-reported Caucasian donors included 65% to 90% of the roughly 400 genotyped donors. The study was designed to test whether signatures of past pathogen exposure could be identified by cataloging public T cell receptors. The study profiled the T cell repertoires of hundreds of subjects by immunosequencing and related them to cytomegalovirus serostatus. A separate validation cohort of approximately 120 different subjects was used in addition to the roughly 670-subject first cohort. To predict cytomegalovirus infection status, the study combined high-throughput TCR immunosequencing, statistical association of individual TCRs with disease status, and machine learning. A later analysis re-examined previously published TCR beta repertoires from roughly 650 donors and added high-resolution HLA genotyping to investigate patterns of TCR occurrence. In the later analysis, no new phenotypic data were used to find candidate immune exposures; instead, reliance was placed on TCR beta sequences and their occurrence across donors. In an earlier analysis of 587 of the donors, high-throughput TCR beta sequencing was used to judge whether each TCR beta V gene segment behaved as functional or pseudogenic. Donor age, sex, ethnicity and CMV serostatus were compiled alongside the repertoire data. A later genetic analysis used genome-wide SNP genotypes for 398 of the 666 donors, treating that subset as a discovery cohort. Every discovery cohort repertoire had been produced on one sequencing platform. HLA typing covered class I and class II loci at four-digit resolution. Typing coverage varied by locus: 629-630 donors for A, B, C, DRB1 and DQB1; roughly 520 for DQA1; about 570 for DPA1; 400 to 480 for DPB1. Several DR-DQ haplotypes were treated as single units for association and clustering because of strong linkage in the cohort. Among 300 to 500 genotyped donors of the cohort, an average of approximately 240,000 unique TCR beta nucleotide sequences was sequenced per donor, of which about 19% were non-productive.

A word on this clone: Its target antigen remains unknown. No base quality information exists; no much larger clone differs at one position.

Libraries were constructed by the immunoSEQ multiplex PCR assay. For the multiplex PCR, a mixture combining 60 forward primers for TCR Vbeta segments and 13 reverse primers for TCR Jbeta segments was used. The CDR3 region of rearranged TCR beta genes was amplified from genomic DNA with a multiplex PCR assay. On the Illumina HiSeq System, the amplified TCR beta libraries were sequenced as 87-base-pair reads. From the authors' description of their analysis: Across the 700 or so repertoires, a later analysis counted about 81 million unique TCR beta chains, roughly 11 million of which were shared by at least two donors. Raw reads were error-corrected and collapsed into unique sequences with a nearest-neighbor algorithm that merged closely related sequences to remove PCR and sequencing errors. CDR3 sequences were aligned to IMGT reference sequences to assign V, D and J gene segments. For a sequence to be retained, a match of at least six nucleotides to both a V gene segment and a J gene segment was required. A rearrangement counted as productive if the CDR3 had no stop codons and remained in frame with V and J, and every other rearrangement counted as non-productive. CDR3 was defined according to IMGT convention as the region running from the second conserved V-encoded cysteine to the conserved J-encoded phenylalanine. Sequences without an unambiguous match to a single V gene segment were excluded from the earlier analysis of several hundred of the donors. In an earlier analysis of approximately 610 of the donors, V segments were called functional above 56.7% productive rearrangements and were called segregating when the between-donor standard deviation exceeded 5%. A statistical classification framework was built for diagnosing cytomegalovirus status from the catalog of TCR beta chain sequences. In a later analysis, TCR nucleotide sequences were compared against IMGT/GENE-DB human TR gene sequences so that V and J genes could be assigned. In a later analysis, CDR3 sequences and most-parsimonious VDJ recombination scenarios were assigned using the TCRdist pipeline. In a later analysis, each TCR beta chain was defined by its CDR3 amino acid sequence together with its V-gene family, and reads lacking a unique V-gene family were excluded. To address suspected cross-contamination and a sequencing artifact, a later analysis removed under 600 highly shared, low-generation-probability nucleotide sequences. In a later analysis, a clonal expansion index was calculated for each public chain from normalized within-repertoire ranks of inferred template counts. In a later analysis, generation probabilities were computed using a VDJ recombination model fitted to out-of-frame rearrangements, and the results were checked against IGoR. In a later analysis, hypergeometric tests were used to score TCR-TCR, TCR-HLA and TCR-CMV co-occurrence, with a repertoire-size bias correction applied to TCR pairs. False discovery rates were estimated in a later analysis by permuting HLA or CMV assignments 20 times. In a later analysis, co-occurring TCRs were grouped using DBSCAN, with TCRdist sequence similarity added in when clustering inside HLA-allele-positive subsets. Co-occurrence clustering excluded repertoires with fewer than 30,000 or more than 120,000 public chains, plus five with anomalous nucleotide sharing. This immuneACCESS table, as held by TCRdb, lists in-frame sequences with V and J called but not all clones. Of the missing ones, under half trace to an unresolved V gene in checked studies; the others have no known cause. The V and J calls and clone size come from that table; D and trimming were worked out from the DNA. The sample records over 150,000 clones, roughly 85% of which are singletons. Of the sample, 1% is held by the ten largest clones.

What the work shows at the level of the full study, not this receptor alone: According to a later analysis, TCR association rates differed among HLA loci, with DRB1 alleles showing the most associated TCRs and HLA-C alleles showing the fewest. The authors suggested that the approach could potentially be generalized to other disease states and immunological phenotypes. Correlated functional status among segregating V segments might be attributable to linkage disequilibrium, but an unknown experimental factor could not be ruled out. Seventeen rarely observed V segments, including chromosome 9 orphons, were excluded from the earlier analysis of 550 to 700 of the donors because counts were too low. Strong co-occurrence of HLA alleles, especially DR and DQ, made assigning TCR associations to individual alleles difficult. A later analysis reported that several top co-occurrence clusters appeared linked to parvovirus B19, influenza, CMV and Epstein-Barr virus. In a later analysis, around 15,000 TCR beta sequences were associated with specific HLA alleles at a false discovery rate of 0.05. A few of the identified cytomegalovirus-associated TCR beta chains were confirmed in vitro to be specific for cytomegalovirus antigens. In an earlier analysis of approximately 590 of the donors, most TCR beta V segments were observed in productive rearrangements about 87% or about 30% of the time, broadly matching IMGT annotations. The only immune exposure information available for the cohort was CMV serostatus. V-gene and J-gene trimming of TCR beta chains was associated with a missense DCLRE1C variant in a later genetic analysis, and the association was replicated in an independent cohort. The study listed 150 to 200 TCR beta chains as associated with cytomegalovirus. According to a later analysis, most CMV-associated TCR beta chains appeared to be HLA-restricted, and the HLA associations seemed to be driven largely by CMV exposure. Most TCR sequences were observed very rarely across donors, whereas some public TCRs were present in many individuals. HLA typing was unavailable for some donors at each locus, so association tests used only the typed subset. A further reported finding was that TCR beta sequences accurately predicted the HLA-A and HLA-B alleles for most subjects in the first cohort. A group of highly shared sequence variants was considered likely to be a technical artifact of the sequencing pipeline. The classifier was reported to diagnose cytomegalovirus status with high specificity and sensitivity in both the original and validation cohorts. This cohort had only TCR beta chains sequenced, and the lack of alpha or paired-chain data limited which features could be detected. Compared with equally common non-associated chains, HLA-associated TCR beta chains in a later analysis were more clonally expanded and had lower generation probabilities. Compared with the approximately 700-donor mean, donors in an Asian-associated ancestry cluster had fewer N-insertions in productive TCRs, according to a later genetic analysis. Roughly uniform sequencing depth across donors was assumed in presence/absence analyses, although this assumption may not hold.

The cohort consisted of hundreds of healthy bone marrow donors. At the time of sampling, every cohort member was nominally healthy, though immune exposures that went unrecorded were likely present. The donor tested CMV seronegative and was one of the 352 seronegative cohort members. A peripheral blood sample was provided by each donor, and peripheral blood mononuclear cells were used for TCR beta sequencing. Genomic DNA extraction from the blood cell samples was performed with the Qiagen DNeasy Blood Extraction Kit. The sample was PBMCs. The TCR sequence derives from a boy aged 2-9 years in good health and CMV-seronegative.

The CDR3: CASSLRTSGGRNEQFF. The nucleotide sequence is given as TGTGCCAGCAGCCTGCGGACTAGCGGAGGCAGGAATGAGCAGTTCTTC. The V and J segments used are TRBV9 and TRBJ2-1, and 10 junction bases match TRBD2. Its CDR3 holds 16 amino acids, cysteine through phenylalanine. Of all the DNA, just the CDR3 is kept, 48 bases in frame from base 1. The junction shows trimming of 4 bases on V and 7 bases on J, and the gene matches do not reach 11 bases of it. The germline V gene supplies CDR1 SGDLS and CDR2 YYNGEE.